The 20 T cell receptor beta chains given below trace back to one sample, sequenced in a study of shared clonotypes between healthy human individuals. The assay was immunoSEQ multiplex PCR, and TCRdb's table has in-frame clones only and misses some. This sample yields about 1 million clones, of which under 80% are seen a single time; approximately 1.5% belongs to the top ten. Sequenced sample: memory CD4+ T cells sorted from blood. Stated subset: CD45RA-negative fraction. Source of these receptors: a man aged 18 to 35 in good health.

The gene calls are TRBV27 and TRBJ1-6; D is perhaps TRBD1 (6 bases). Germline loops: CDR1 MNHEY, CDR2 SMNVEV (reference sequence). There are 18 residues in the CDR3. Trimming removed 5 bases at V and 1 base at J, with 18 bases between. CDR3 DNA: TGTGCCAGCAGTCCCCGGGCAGGGGAACAATCCTATAATTCACCCCTCCACTTT. Translated: CASSPRAGEQSYNSPLHF.

The rearrangement links TRBV7-9 to TRBJ2-1; no definite D call. The CDR3 spans 12 residues. The germline CDR1 and CDR2 sequences are SEHNR and FQNEAQ (reference sequence). The V end lost 1 base, the J end lost 15 bases, and 13 bases lay between the germline ends. The CDR3 bases are TGTGCCAGCAGCTTAGACGCTGGGATAGGGTTCTTC. Its protein is CASSLDAGIGFF.

The chain uses TRBV27 and TRBJ1-5; TRBD1 is a possible D gene (5 bases). Trimming shortened V by 5 bases and J by 5 bases, and 10 bases separated the two germline ends. This CDR3 has 13 residues. Germline CDR1 reads MNHEY; CDR2 reads SMNVEV (reference sequence). The CDR3 is CASSGGRDQPQHF. The CDR3 coding sequence is TGTGCCAGCAGTGGGGGGAGGGATCAGCCCCAGCATTTT.

The rearrangement uses TRBV30 and TRBJ2-7; unclear D gene. CDR3 length: 14 amino acids. The V end was cut by 2 bases, the J end by 2 bases, with 13 bases between. CDR1 is GTSNPN, CDR2 SVGIG, per germline (reference sequence). CDR3 in DNA: TGTGCCTGGAGTCCCCCCAACGGCCCCTACGAGCAGTACTTC. Encoded protein: CAWSPPNGPYEQYF.

The V and J genes are TRBV2 and TRBJ2-2, with D perhaps being TRBD1 or TRBD2 (7 bases each). Trimming took 0 bases from V and 3 from J, leaving 14 bases between them. The length of the CDR3 is 17 residues. The germline CDR1 and CDR2 sequences are SNHLY and FYNNEI. This CDR3 reads CASSEAGRGRYTGELFF. As DNA, the CDR3 is TGTGCCAGCAGTGAAGCAGGGAGGGGGCGCTACACCGGGGAGCTGTTTTTT.

In its sample, this clone was seen once. The V and J genes are TRBV7-2 and TRBJ2-2; D gene unclear. This CDR3 spans 14 amino acids. V gave up 3 bases and J gave up 4 bases, with 9 bases separating them. The germline V gene encodes CDR1 SGHTA and CDR2 FQGNSA. The CDR3 region is CASSFMASTGELFF. DNA for the CDR3: TGTGCCAGCAGCTTTATGGCGAGCACCGGGGAGCTGTTTTTT.

This chain uses TRBV2 with TRBJ2-2; tentatively, D is TRBD2 (6 bases). With 4 bases removed from V and 4 bases from J, the gap between germline ends came to 10 bases. The CDR3 runs 14 residues. Germline CDR1 reads SNHLY; CDR2 reads FYNNEI. CDR3 bases: TGTGCCAGCAGTGCTGTGGAGGGCACCGGGGAGCTGTTTTTT. Amino acid sequence: CASSAVEGTGELFF. The entire variable domain, with the rest obtained from reference TRBV2 and TRBJ2-2, is as follows: EPEVTQTPSHQVTQMGQEVILRCVPISNHLYFYWYRQILGQKVEFLVSFYNNEISEKSEIFDDQFSVERPDGSNFTLKIRSTKLEDSAMYFCASSAVEGTGELFFGEGSRLTVL.

This clone has ten or more counts. The chain joins TRBV28 to TRBJ1-1; D perhaps matches TRBD1 (6 bases). V lost 8 bases and J lost 4, with 11 bases in between. The germline CDR1 and CDR2 sequences are MDHEN and SYDVKM. The CDR3 has 12 amino acids. CDR3 in amino acids: CASAQGSTEAFF. CDR3 in DNA: TGTGCCAGCGCCCAGGGGAGCACTGAAGCTTTCTTT.

This clone was seen once. The chain couples TRBV5-1 to TRBJ2-1; the match to TRBD2 covers 11 bases. Per the germline V gene, CDR1 is SGHRS and CDR2 is YFSETQ. V lost 4 bases, J lost 0 bases, and 3 bases stayed unmatched. The CDR3 extends over 16 amino acids. DNA of the CDR3: TGCGCCAGCAGCGCTAGCGGGGGGAGCTCCTACAATGAGCAGTTCTTC. Its protein product is CASSASGGSSYNEQFF.

The gene calls are TRBV19 and TRBJ2-2; 9 bases agree with TRBD1. The V gene's germline CDR1 is LNHDA and CDR2 SQIVND (reference sequence). CDR3 length equals 15 residues. Trimming took 6 bases from V and 5 from J; bases not matched to a gene: 7. This CDR3 is CASSSYGTGTGELFF. The CDR3 nucleotides are TGTGCCAGTAGCTCATACGGGACAGGGACCGGGGAGCTGTTTTTT.

The genes are TRBV27 and TRBJ2-5; 8 positions agree with TRBD2. V was pared by 6 bases and J by 5 bases, with 11 bases of the junction left unmatched. Germline V gene sequence: CDR1 MNHEY, CDR2 SMNVEV (reference sequence). The CDR3 is made up of 15 amino acids. CDR3 DNA: TGTGCCAGCAGCCCGACTAGCGTGAGGGGGGAGACCCAGTACTTC. This sequence encodes CASSPTSVRGETQYF.

The gene calls are TRBV5-4 and TRBJ2-3, with D possibly being TRBD1 or TRBD2 (6 bases each). Germline CDR1 is SGHNT and CDR2 is YYREEE (reference sequence). The CDR3 runs to 15 residues. With 4 bases removed from V and 2 bases from J, the gap between germline ends came to 14 bases. The CDR3 nucleotides read TGTGCCAGCAGCCCCGGAGGGGGGAACACAGATACGCAGTATTTT. Translating it yields CASSPGGGNTDTQYF.

J is TRBJ2-5 and V is TRBV18; TRBD1 matches 9 bases. The CDR3 is 14 residues long. V gave up 6 bases and J gave up 9 bases; unmatched junction bases: 11. Germline assignment: CDR1 KGHSH and CDR2 LQKENI. The CDR3 here is CASSHGQGKKAQYF. Here the CDR3 DNA reads TGTGCCAGCTCGCATGGACAGGGGAAGAAGGCCCAGTACTTC.

This chain joins TRBV19 and TRBJ1-1; TRBD1 agrees at 8 bases. CDR1 is LNHDA, CDR2 SQIVND, per germline (reference sequence). Unmatched junction bases numbered 4, after V lost 6 bases and J lost 1 base. This CDR3 region has 14 residues. The CDR3 loop is CASRRQGPNTEAFF. In DNA, the CDR3 is TGTGCCAGTAGACGACAGGGGCCGAACACTGAAGCTTTCTTT.

The CDR3 here is CASSFIGEAFYEQYF. CDR3 DNA sequence: TGTGCCAGCAGCTTCATTGGGGAAGCGTTTTACGAGCAGTACTTC. The V gene is TRBV5-4, the J gene TRBJ2-7; D is uncertain. V was cut by 2 bases and J by 4 bases, with 16 bases left in between. Germline-derived CDR1 and CDR2 are SGHNT and YYREEE (reference sequence). CDR3 length: 15 amino acids.

V usage is TRBV30 and J usage is TRBJ2-4; D is possibly TRBD2 (6 bases). The CDR3 has 16 residues. CDR1 and CDR2 (germline): GTSNPN, SVGIG (reference sequence). V shed 2 bases and J shed 3 bases, with 17 bases lying between them. Written as DNA, the CDR3 is TGTGCCTGGAGTTCCCCCCGGCAGGGAGGCAAAAACATTCAGTACTTC. Translation gives CAWSSPRQGGKNIQYF.

The chain employs TRBV10-3 and TRBJ1-6; TRBD1 is a possible D gene (5 bases). Germline V lookup: CDR1 ENHRY, CDR2 SYGVKD. This CDR3 has 14 amino acids. V shed 4 bases and J shed 8 bases, with 12 bases lying between them. The CDR3 sequence is CAISARGSDSPLHF. DNA for the CDR3: TGTGCCATCAGTGCCCGGGGCAGTGATTCACCCCTCCACTTT.

In DNA, the CDR3 is TGTGCCAGCAGTGAACCTAGCGGGGGGGCCTTTGAGCAGTTCTTC. Translated: CASSEPSGGAFEQFF. The chain joins TRBV6-1 to TRBJ2-1; 12 nucleotides line up with TRBD2. The CDR3 consists of 15 residues. Germline V gene data show CDR1 as MNHNS and CDR2 as SASEGT. The V gene end was trimmed by 2 bases and the J gene end by 9 bases; junction bases not matched to a gene: 5.

In nucleotides, the CDR3 is TGTGCCAGCGGGAGGACAGGGAAATCCTACGAGCAGTACTTC. This encodes CASGRTGKSYEQYF. V and J are TRBV9 and TRBJ2-7; 8 bases line up with TRBD1. Germline CDR1 is SGDLS and CDR2 is YYNGEE. CDR3 size: 14 residues. J was trimmed by 1 base and V by 7 bases; bases with no gene match: 7.

This clone was recorded a few times. The chain uses TRBV10-1 and TRBJ1-1; D is unclear. The CDR3 consists of 13 residues. Germline V gene lookup returns CDR1 WNHNN and CDR2 SYGVQD (reference sequence). Trimming took 6 bases from V and 3 from J, leaving 11 bases between them. CDR3 DNA sequence: TGCGCCAGCAGCCGTGACCTAGACACTGAAGCTTTCTTT. Translated: CASSRDLDTEAFF.